These 6 T cell receptor beta chains share one sample of origin, sequenced in a study of T cell responses to AZD1222 COVID-19 vaccine. The data were produced by immunoSEQ multiplex PCR, yet TCRdb's version contains in-frame clones alone and is incomplete. The sample records fewer than 130,000 clones, around 90% being singletons. The specimen was peripheral blood, collected 28 days after the second AZD1222 dose. The receptor source for this set is an adult who received the AZD1222 COVID-19 vaccine.

This sequence joins TRBV6-5 and TRBJ1-4; 7 nucleotides agree with TRBD1. CDR1 and CDR2 from the germline V gene are MNHEY and SVGAGI. This CDR3 region has 16 residues. The V gene end was trimmed by 2 bases and the J gene end by 4 bases; junction bases not matched to a gene: 7. CDR3 DNA sequence: TGTGCCAGCAGTTACACGAACCCAGGGGGTAATGAAAAACTGTTTTTT. Its protein is CASSYTNPGGNEKLFF.

The chain carries TRBV28 and TRBJ2-7, with 9 bases matching TRBD1. Per germline, CDR1 MDHEN and CDR2 SYDVKM. With V trimmed by 6 bases and J by 3 bases, 9 bases remained unmatched. The CDR3 totals 15 residues. CDR3 sequence: CASSTPGQGFYEQYF. The CDR3 nucleotides are TGTGCCAGCAGCACTCCGGGACAGGGCTTCTACGAGCAGTACTTC.

J is TRBJ1-2 and V is TRBV6-5; weak D call: TRBD1 (5 bases). V lost 5 bases to trimming and J lost 4 bases, with 11 bases between them. This CDR3 has 13 residues. Looked up from germline, CDR1 is MNHEY and CDR2 is SVGAGI. CDR3 residues: CASSPGTSYGYTF. The CDR3 nucleotides read TGTGCCAGCAGTCCCGGGACGTCCTATGGCTACACCTTC.

This clone appeared a single time. The gene calls are TRBV3-1 (or the pseudogene TRBV3-2) and TRBJ2-7; the D call may be TRBD1 or TRBD2 (6 bases each). Germline loops: CDR1 LGHDT, CDR2 YNNKEL (reference sequence). This CDR3 spans 16 amino acids. V shed 4 bases and J shed 5 bases, with 21 bases lying between them. This CDR3 is CASSRGGTGSADEQYF. Written as DNA, the CDR3 is TGTGCCAGCAGCCGAGGGGGGACGGGGTCGGCGGACGAGCAGTACTTC.

This CDR3 is CASSLDLLGYTF. In nucleotides, the CDR3 is TGTGCCAGCAGCTTAGATCTCCTTGGCTACACCTTC. V is TRBV11-3 and J is TRBJ1-2; D gene uncertain. This CDR3 comprises 12 residues. CDR1 and CDR2 (germline): SGHNT, YENEEA. V was shortened by 0 bases and J by 7 bases, with 6 bases between the two germline ends.

CDR3 DNA: TGCGCCAGCAGCCAAGTAACCACAGGGCGAAATTCACCCCTCCACTTT. Translated: CASSQVTTGRNSPLHF. V usage is TRBV4-1 and J usage is TRBJ1-6; D might be TRBD1 (6 bases). The CDR3 length is 16 residues. Germline loops: CDR1 MGHRA, CDR2 YSYEKL. Between the trimmed V and J ends, which lost 1 base and 7 bases, there was a span of 14 bases.